This is a list of T cell receptor beta chains from one sample in a study of CD8+ T cells in alopecia areata. The method was immunoSEQ multiplex PCR; TCRdb's version includes in-frame clones alone and lacks a portion of them. Of some 130,000 clones listed, about 60% are singletons. The source was CD4+ T cells sorted from blood, collected at week 0. All receptors derive from a human donor with alopecia areata. The CDR3 runs from the conserved cysteine through the conserved F or W. D genes are given only for firm matches. Clone size is given for some rows only: seen once, a few or many times, or a class if the clone is expanded.

j_gene,v_gene,abundance,d_gene,CDR3aa,CDR3nt
TRBJ2-1,TRBV30,few,TRBD2,CATLAGFLGEQFF,TGTGCCACTCTAGCGGGGTTTTTGGGTGAGCAGTTCTTC
TRBJ2-1,TRBV23-1,NA,NA,CASSPPRGPKLQFF,TGCGCCAGCAGTCCACCACGGGGTCCCAAACTCCAGTTCTTC
TRBJ1-2,TRBV29-1,NA,TRBD1,CSVWGGTGPTKGYTF,TGCAGCGTTTGGGGAGGGACAGGCCCAACTAAGGGCTACACCTTC
TRBJ1-2,TRBV7-9,NA,TRBD1,CASSLDMGWGQGMDYGYTF,TGTGCCAGCAGCTTAGACATGGGCTGGGGACAGGGAATGGACTATGGCTACACCTTC
TRBJ2-5,TRBV29-1,few,TRBD2,CSVAPLAGFSTQYF,TGCAGCGTTGCTCCGCTAGCGGGGTTTTCGACCCAGTACTTC
TRBJ2-6,TRBV9,NA,NA,CASSPRGTERISGANVLTF,TGTGCCAGCAGCCCTCGCGGGACAGAAAGGATCTCTGGGGCCAACGTCCTGACTTTC
TRBJ2-3,TRBV7-2,NA,TRBD2,CASSLSTGGYNTQYF,TGTGCCAGCAGCTTATCAACGGGGGGGTACAATACGCAGTATTTT
TRBJ2-5,TRBV15,NA,NA,CATSGGQETQYF,TGTGCCACCAGCGGGGGACAAGAGACCCAGTACTTC
TRBJ1-2,TRBV7-2,few,TRBD1,CASREGTVNYGYTF,TGTGCCAGCAGGGAAGGGACAGTCAACTATGGCTACACCTTC
TRBJ2-5,TRBV11-3,few,NA,CASSLEGQPGETQYF,TGTGCCAGCAGCTTAGAAGGGCAGCCGGGAGAGACCCAGTACTTC
TRBJ2-5,TRBV7-2,NA,NA,CASSSGGDVQETQYF,TGTGCCAGCAGCTCAGGGGGGGACGTCCAAGAGACCCAGTACTTC
TRBJ2-3,TRBV10-3,NA,NA,CAITDLTVSTDTQYF,TGTGCCATCACCGATCTGACAGTAAGCACAGATACGCAGTATTTT
TRBJ2-3,TRBV5-1,NA,NA,CASSRAGGPSTDTQYF,TGCGCCAGCAGCAGGGCTGGGGGACCGAGCACAGATACGCAGTATTTT
TRBJ1-1,TRBV30,NA,NA,CASMGLMNTEAFF,TGTGCCTCGATGGGGCTGATGAACACTGAAGCTTTCTTT
TRBJ2-5,TRBV25-1,NA,NA,CASSERKTTETQYF,TGTGCCAGCAGTGAAAGAAAAACTACAGAGACCCAGTACTTC
TRBJ2-3,TRBV6-6,few,NA,CASSYSGITDTQYF,TGTGCCAGCAGTTACTCAGGGATCACAGATACGCAGTATTTT
TRBJ2-1,TRBV7-8,many,TRBD2,CASSFRRTSGNEQFF,TGTGCCAGCAGCTTTCGACGGACTAGCGGCAATGAGCAGTTCTTC
TRBJ2-5,TRBV28,NA,NA,CASSLGIRQETQYF,TGTGCCAGCAGCCTAGGGATTCGCCAAGAGACCCAGTACTTC
TRBJ1-2,TRBV30,once,NA,CAWSVTVYGYTF,TGTGCCTGGAGTGTAACAGTCTATGGCTACACCTTC
TRBJ2-7,TRBV7-2,many,TRBD2,CASSLSPSGGTYEQYF,TGTGCCAGCAGCTTATCCCCCAGCGGGGGGACCTACGAGCAGTACTTC
TRBJ2-7,TRBV7-2,once,TRBD1,CASSHTTGTVPGYEQYF,TGTGCCAGCAGCCACACAACCGGGACAGTCCCTGGCTACGAGCAGTACTTC
TRBJ1-4,TRBV7-9,few,NA,CASSDQGLTNEKLFF,TGTGCCAGCTCTGACCAGGGACTAACTAATGAAAAACTGTTTTTT
TRBJ1-1,TRBV29-1,NA,TRBD1,CSVGSGTGLNTEAFF,TGCAGCGTTGGAAGTGGGACAGGTTTGAACACTGAAGCTTTCTTT
TRBJ2-5,TRBV5-1,NA,NA,CASIDTGLTETQYF,TGCGCCAGCATAGATACAGGGTTGACGGAGACCCAGTACTTC
TRBJ1-6,TRBV9,NA,NA,CASSGATGTSGPLHF,TGTGCCAGCAGCGGAGCCACCGGGACCTCCGGACCCCTCCACTTT
TRBJ1-6,TRBV9,NA,NA,CASSTGNNPESGSPLHF,TGTGCCAGCAGCACGGGGAACAACCCCGAATCGGGTTCACCCCTCCACTTT